One T cell receptor beta chain is described in this entry. The germline gives CDR1 LNHNV, CDR2 YYDKDF (reference sequence). V dropped 4 bases and J dropped 9; count of bases not matched to a gene: 11. The CDR3 has 15 amino acids. This sample was included in a study of shared clonotypes between healthy human individuals. Profiled with immunoSEQ multiplex PCR; TCRdb holds only in-frame clones, not every one. The repertoire has about 480,000 clones, 60% to 80% of them found once; the top ten carry 12%. This chain uses TRBV15 with TRBJ1-5, with TRBD1 matching over 8 bases. Sequencing was carried out using PBMCs. The clonotype comes from a woman aged 40-49 years in good health. Some clones in this sample may be carry-over from other donors' samples. CDR3 in DNA: TGTGCCACCAGCATGGACAGGGTCAACGGCCGGCCCCAGCATTTT. This translates into CATSMDRVNGRPQHF.